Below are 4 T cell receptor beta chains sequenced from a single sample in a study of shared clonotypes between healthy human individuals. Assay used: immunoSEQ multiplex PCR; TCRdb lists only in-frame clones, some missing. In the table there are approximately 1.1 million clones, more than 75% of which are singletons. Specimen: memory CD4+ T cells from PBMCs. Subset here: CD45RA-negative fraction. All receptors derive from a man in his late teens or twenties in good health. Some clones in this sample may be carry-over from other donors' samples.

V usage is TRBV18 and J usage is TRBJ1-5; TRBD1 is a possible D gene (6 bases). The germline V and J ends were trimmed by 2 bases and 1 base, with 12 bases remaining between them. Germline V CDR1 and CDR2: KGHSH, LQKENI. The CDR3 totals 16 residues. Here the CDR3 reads CASSPNREMSNQPQHF. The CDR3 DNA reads TGTGCCAGCTCACCAAACAGGGAGATGAGCAATCAGCCCCAGCATTTT.

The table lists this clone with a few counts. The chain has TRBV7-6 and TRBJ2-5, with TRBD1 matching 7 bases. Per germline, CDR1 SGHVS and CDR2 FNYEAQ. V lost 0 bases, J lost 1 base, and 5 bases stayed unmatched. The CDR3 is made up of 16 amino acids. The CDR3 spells CASSLAGGGSQETQYF. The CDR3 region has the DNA TGTGCCAGCAGCTTAGCAGGGGGCGGCAGCCAAGAGACCCAGTACTTC. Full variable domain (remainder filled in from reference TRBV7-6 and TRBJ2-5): GAGVSQSPRYKVTKRGQDVALRCDPISGHVSLYWYRQALGQGPEFLTYFNYEAQQDKSGLPNDRFSAERPEGSISTLTIQRTEQRDSAMYRCASSLAGGGSQETQYFGPGTRLLVL.

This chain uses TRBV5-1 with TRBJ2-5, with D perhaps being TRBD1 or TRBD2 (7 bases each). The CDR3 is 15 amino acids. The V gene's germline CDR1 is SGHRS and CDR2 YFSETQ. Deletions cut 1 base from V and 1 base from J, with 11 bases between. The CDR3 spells CASSLSRGGQETQYF. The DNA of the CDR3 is TGCGCCAGCAGCTTGTCCAGGGGGGGCCAAGAGACCCAGTACTTC.

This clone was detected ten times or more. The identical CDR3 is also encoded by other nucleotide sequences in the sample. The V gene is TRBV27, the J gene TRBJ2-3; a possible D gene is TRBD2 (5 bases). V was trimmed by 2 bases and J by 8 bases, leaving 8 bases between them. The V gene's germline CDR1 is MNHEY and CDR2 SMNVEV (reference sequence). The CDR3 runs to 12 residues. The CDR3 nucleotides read TGTGCCAGCAGTTTAAGGGCGGGTACGCAGTATTTT. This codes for CASSLRAGTQYF.